A selection of T cell receptor beta chains follows, all from one sample in a study of CXCR3-negative and CXCR3-positive naive CD8 T cells. TCRdb derives one entry per CDR3 protein from the 5' RACE reads, leaving out DNA. This sample contains some 100,000 distinct CDR3 sequences. Sequenced input: naive CXCR3+ CD8+ T cells from blood. These receptors all stem from a human donor in good health. Some clones in this sample may be carry-over from other donors' samples. The CDR3 runs from the conserved cysteine through the conserved F or W.

j_call v_call cdr3_aa
TRBJ2-2 TRBV20-1 CSAKRGGTGTGELFF
TRBJ1-2 TRBV28 CASRPWTGNYGYTF
TRBJ2-7 TRBV6-2/TRBV6-3 CASSYGGDYEQYF
TRBJ2-3 TRBV3-1 CASSQDRTSGSTDTQYF
TRBJ2-1 TRBV20-1 CSAGTSGVAYNEQFF
TRBJ2-7 TRBV5-1 CASSEGVISYEQYF
TRBJ2-3 TRBV28 CASSFITEGTDTQYF
TRBJ2-2 TRBV4-1 CASSHGTTNTGELFF
TRBJ2-5 TRBV7-6 CASSAPGQLLGETQYF
TRBJ2-1 TRBV27 CASSFGTGVLESNEQFF
TRBJ1-1 TRBV7-9 CASTPGGINTEAFF
TRBJ2-1 TRBV29-1 CSVEKERGAYNEQFF
TRBJ2-1 TRBV7-9 CASSPFLDEQFF
TRBJ1-5 TRBV23-1 CASSQSPWEENNQPQHF
TRBJ2-7 TRBV28 CASSFTTGTRSSYEQYF
TRBJ2-2 TRBV15 CATSRGSGSGELFF
TRBJ2-7 TRBV7-6 CASSLAGGEQYF
TRBJ2-7 TRBV15 CATSRETSGSYEQYF
TRBJ2-3 TRBV7-6 CASSSRGSSTDTQYF
TRBJ1-1 TRBV7-8 CASGMGLNTEAFF
TRBJ2-7 TRBV5-1 CASSSTGTGDYEQYF
TRBJ2-7 TRBV28 CASSSPSGRNTYEQYF
TRBJ1-2 TRBV5-5 CASSLPGSGGYTF
TRBJ2-2 TRBV28 CASSPWTEELFF
TRBJ2-1 TRBV19 CASSGREGDEQFF
TRBJ2-7 TRBV21-1 CASSTRQDSYEQYF
TRBJ1-5 TRBV20-1 CSARSWEENQPQHF
TRBJ2-7 TRBV4-2 CASSHFSGGPYEQYF
TRBJ2-7 TRBV25-1 CASSEFGREVEQYF
TRBJ2-3 TRBV7-3 CASSLGGSNTQYF
TRBJ2-3 TRBV4-3 CASSSAWTSLDTQYF
TRBJ2-7 TRBV5-1 CASSSEGQGSYEQYF
TRBJ2-3 TRBV28 CASSPRSGVGADTQYF
TRBJ2-7 TRBV2 CAIARDTMAYEQYF
TRBJ1-2 TRBV25-1 CASSDGQYYGYTF
TRBJ2-1 TRBV27 CASSLGHRDRNNEQFF
TRBJ2-2 TRBV7-6 CASSRGQGNTGELFF
TRBJ2-1 TRBV11-2 CASSLGLWDEQFF
TRBJ2-2 TRBV7-9 CASSFPGTGGSGELFF
TRBJ2-7 TRBV14 CASNRDIGNEQYF
TRBJ2-7 TRBV5-1 CASSLDGTAYEQYF
TRBJ2-7 TRBV7-9 CASSPRTSGVDEQYF
TRBJ2-5 TRBV13 CASSQSNRDIQETQYF
TRBJ2-3 TRBV7-9 CASSFGLAEGTDTQYF
TRBJ2-1 TRBV4-2 CASAGLLYNEQFF
TRBJ2-3 TRBV10-2 CASSEYPRDTDTQYF
TRBJ2-5 TRBV7-9 CASSLVGVEAVGETQYF
TRBJ2-1 TRBV29-1 CSVEEGTGVGQFF
TRBJ2-7 TRBV20-1 CSARDGGSYEQYF
TRBJ2-7 TRBV10-2 CASSAPLTGSYEQYF
TRBJ2-1 TRBV19 CASSALASSYNEQFF
TRBJ2-1 TRBV7-6 CASSLVGGNEQFF